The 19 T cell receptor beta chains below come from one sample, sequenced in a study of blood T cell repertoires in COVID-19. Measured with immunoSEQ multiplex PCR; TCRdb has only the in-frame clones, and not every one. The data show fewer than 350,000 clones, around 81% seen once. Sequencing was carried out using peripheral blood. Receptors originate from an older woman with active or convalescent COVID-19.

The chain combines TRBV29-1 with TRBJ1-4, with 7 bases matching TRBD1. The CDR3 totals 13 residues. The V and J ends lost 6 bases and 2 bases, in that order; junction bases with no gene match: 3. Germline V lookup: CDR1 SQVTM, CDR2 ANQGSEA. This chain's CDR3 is CSVGTVTNEKLFF. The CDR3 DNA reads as TGCAGCGTCGGGACAGTGACTAATGAAAAACTGTTTTTT.

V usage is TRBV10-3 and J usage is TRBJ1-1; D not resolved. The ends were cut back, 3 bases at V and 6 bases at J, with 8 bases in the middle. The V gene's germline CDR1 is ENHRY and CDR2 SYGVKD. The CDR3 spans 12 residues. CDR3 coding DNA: TGTGCCATCAGTGACCTGAGGGCTGAAGCTTTCTTT. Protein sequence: CAISDLRAEAFF.

The CDR3 region has the DNA TGCGCCAGCAGATTGGACACTTGGGAGACCCAGTACTTC. Encoded protein: CASRLDTWETQYF. The rearrangement links TRBV10-1 to TRBJ2-5; TRBD1 is a possible D gene (5 bases). The V end lost 6 bases, the J end lost 5 bases, and 13 bases lay between the germline ends. The CDR3 extends over 13 amino acids. The germline V gene has CDR1 WNHNN and CDR2 SYGVQD (reference sequence).

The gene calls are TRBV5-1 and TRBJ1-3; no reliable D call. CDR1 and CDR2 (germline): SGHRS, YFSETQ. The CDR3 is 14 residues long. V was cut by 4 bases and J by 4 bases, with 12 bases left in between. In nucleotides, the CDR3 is TGCGCCAGCAGCCAGCCCTCGACAGGAAACACCATATATTTT. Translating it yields CASSQPSTGNTIYF.

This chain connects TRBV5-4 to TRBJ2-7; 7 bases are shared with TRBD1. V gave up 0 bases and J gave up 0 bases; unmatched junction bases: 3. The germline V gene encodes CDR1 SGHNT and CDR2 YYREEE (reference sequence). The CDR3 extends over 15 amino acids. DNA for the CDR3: TGTGCCAGCAGCTTGGACAGGGGAAGCTCCTACGAGCAGTACTTC. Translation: CASSLDRGSSYEQYF.

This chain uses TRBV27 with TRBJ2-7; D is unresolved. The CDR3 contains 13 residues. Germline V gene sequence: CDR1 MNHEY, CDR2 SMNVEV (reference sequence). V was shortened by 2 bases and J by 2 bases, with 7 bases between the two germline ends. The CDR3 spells CASSLRRPYEQYF. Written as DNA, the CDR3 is TGTGCCAGCAGTTTAAGGCGGCCCTACGAGCAGTACTTC.

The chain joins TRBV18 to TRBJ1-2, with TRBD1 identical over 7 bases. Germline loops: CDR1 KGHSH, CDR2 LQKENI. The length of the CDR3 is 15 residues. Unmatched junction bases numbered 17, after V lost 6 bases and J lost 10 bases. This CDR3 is CASSEAFRGGGVYTF. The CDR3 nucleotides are TGTGCCAGCTCCGAAGCCTTCCGAGGGGGCGGTGTCTACACCTTC.

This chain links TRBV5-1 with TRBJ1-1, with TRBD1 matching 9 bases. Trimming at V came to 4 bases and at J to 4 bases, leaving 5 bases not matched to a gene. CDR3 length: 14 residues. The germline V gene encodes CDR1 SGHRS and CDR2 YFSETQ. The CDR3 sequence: CASSPQQGATEAFF. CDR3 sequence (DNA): TGCGCCAGCAGCCCCCAACAGGGGGCCACTGAAGCTTTCTTT.

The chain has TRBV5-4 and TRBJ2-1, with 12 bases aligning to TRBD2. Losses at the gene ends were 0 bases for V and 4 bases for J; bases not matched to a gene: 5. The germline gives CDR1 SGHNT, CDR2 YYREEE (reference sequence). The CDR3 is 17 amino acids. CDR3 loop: CASSLVASGGAYNEQFF. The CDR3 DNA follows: TGTGCCAGCAGCTTGGTTGCTAGCGGGGGGGCTTACAATGAGCAGTTCTTC.

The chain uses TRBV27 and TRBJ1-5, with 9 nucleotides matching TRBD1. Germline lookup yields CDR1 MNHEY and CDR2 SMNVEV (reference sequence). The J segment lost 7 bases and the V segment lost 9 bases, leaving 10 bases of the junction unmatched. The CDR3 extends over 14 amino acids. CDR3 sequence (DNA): TGTGCCAGTGGGCGGACAGGGGCAAAGCAGCCCCAGCATTTT. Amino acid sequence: CASGRTGAKQPQHF.

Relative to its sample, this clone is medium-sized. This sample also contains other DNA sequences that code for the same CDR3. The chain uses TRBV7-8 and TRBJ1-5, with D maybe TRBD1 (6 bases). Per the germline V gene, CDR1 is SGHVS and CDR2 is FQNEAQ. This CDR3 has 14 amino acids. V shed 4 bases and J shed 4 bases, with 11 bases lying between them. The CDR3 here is CASSSTQGNQPQHF. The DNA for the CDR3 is TGTGCCAGCAGCTCAACACAGGGAAATCAGCCCCAGCATTTT.

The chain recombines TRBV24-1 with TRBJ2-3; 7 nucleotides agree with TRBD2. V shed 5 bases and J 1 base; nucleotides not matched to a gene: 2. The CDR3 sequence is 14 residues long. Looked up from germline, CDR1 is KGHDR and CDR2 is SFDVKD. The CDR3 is CATSVGGGTDTQYF. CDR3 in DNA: TGTGCCACCAGTGTGGGGGGGGGCACAGATACGCAGTATTTT.

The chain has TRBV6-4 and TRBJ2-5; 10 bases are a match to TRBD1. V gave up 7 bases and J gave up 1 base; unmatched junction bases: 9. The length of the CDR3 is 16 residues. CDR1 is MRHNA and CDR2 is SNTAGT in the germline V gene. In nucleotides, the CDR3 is TGTGCCAGCATTTATACCGGGACAGGGGCCCAAGAGACCCAGTACTTC. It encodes CASIYTGTGAQETQYF.

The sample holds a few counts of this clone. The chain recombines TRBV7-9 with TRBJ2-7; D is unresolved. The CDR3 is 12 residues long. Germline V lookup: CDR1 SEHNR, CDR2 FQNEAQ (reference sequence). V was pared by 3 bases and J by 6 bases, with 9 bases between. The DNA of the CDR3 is TGTGCCAGCAGCTTGTTAGCTGGCGAGCAGTACTTC. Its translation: CASSLLAGEQYF.

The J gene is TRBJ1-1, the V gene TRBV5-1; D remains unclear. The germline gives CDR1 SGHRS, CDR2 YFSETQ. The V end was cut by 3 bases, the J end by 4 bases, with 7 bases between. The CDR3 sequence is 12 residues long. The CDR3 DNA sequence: TGCGCCAGCAGCTCCCCCGGCACTGAAGCTTTCTTT. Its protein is CASSSPGTEAFF.

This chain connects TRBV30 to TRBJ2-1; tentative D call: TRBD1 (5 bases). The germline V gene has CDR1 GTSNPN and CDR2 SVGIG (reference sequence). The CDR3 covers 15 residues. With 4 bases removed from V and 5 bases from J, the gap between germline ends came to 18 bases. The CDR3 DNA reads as TGTGCCTGGAACAGGCTCCTCCATGCCAACAATGAGCAGTTCTTC. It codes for CAWNRLLHANNEQFF. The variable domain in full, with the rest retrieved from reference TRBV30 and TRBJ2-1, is SQTIHQWPATLVQPVGSPLSLECTVEGTSNPNLYWYRQAAGRGLQLLFYSVGIGQISSEVPQNLSASRPQDRQFILSSKKLLLSDSGFYLCAWNRLLHANNEQFFGPGTRLTVL.

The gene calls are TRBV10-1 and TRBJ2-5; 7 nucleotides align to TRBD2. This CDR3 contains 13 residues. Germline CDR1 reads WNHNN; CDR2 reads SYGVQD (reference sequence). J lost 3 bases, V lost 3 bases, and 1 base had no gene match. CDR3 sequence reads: CASSELAKETQYF. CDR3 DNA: TGCGCCAGCAGTGAACTAGCGAAAGAGACCCAGTACTTC.

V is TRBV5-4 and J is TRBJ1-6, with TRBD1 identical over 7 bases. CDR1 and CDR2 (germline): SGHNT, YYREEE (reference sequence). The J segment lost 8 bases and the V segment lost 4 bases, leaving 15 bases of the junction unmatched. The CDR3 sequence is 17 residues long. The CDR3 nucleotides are TGTGCCAGCAGCCAAACAGGGGTGGGGAATTCGCATTCACCCCTCCACTTT. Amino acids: CASSQTGVGNSHSPLHF.

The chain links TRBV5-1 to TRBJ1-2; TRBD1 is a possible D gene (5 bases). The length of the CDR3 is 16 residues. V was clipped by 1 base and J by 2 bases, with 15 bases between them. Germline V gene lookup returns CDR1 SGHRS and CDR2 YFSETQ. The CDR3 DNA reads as TGCGCCAGCAGCTTGTGGGGGGACCAAGGGAACTATGGCTACACCTTC. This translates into CASSLWGDQGNYGYTF. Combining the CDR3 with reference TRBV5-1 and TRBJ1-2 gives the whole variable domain KAGVTQTPRYLIKTRGQQVTLSCSPISGHRSVSWYQQTPGQGLQFLFEYFSETQRNKGNFPGRFSGRQFSNSRSEMNVSTLELGDSALYLCASSLWGDQGNYGYTFGSGTRLTVV.